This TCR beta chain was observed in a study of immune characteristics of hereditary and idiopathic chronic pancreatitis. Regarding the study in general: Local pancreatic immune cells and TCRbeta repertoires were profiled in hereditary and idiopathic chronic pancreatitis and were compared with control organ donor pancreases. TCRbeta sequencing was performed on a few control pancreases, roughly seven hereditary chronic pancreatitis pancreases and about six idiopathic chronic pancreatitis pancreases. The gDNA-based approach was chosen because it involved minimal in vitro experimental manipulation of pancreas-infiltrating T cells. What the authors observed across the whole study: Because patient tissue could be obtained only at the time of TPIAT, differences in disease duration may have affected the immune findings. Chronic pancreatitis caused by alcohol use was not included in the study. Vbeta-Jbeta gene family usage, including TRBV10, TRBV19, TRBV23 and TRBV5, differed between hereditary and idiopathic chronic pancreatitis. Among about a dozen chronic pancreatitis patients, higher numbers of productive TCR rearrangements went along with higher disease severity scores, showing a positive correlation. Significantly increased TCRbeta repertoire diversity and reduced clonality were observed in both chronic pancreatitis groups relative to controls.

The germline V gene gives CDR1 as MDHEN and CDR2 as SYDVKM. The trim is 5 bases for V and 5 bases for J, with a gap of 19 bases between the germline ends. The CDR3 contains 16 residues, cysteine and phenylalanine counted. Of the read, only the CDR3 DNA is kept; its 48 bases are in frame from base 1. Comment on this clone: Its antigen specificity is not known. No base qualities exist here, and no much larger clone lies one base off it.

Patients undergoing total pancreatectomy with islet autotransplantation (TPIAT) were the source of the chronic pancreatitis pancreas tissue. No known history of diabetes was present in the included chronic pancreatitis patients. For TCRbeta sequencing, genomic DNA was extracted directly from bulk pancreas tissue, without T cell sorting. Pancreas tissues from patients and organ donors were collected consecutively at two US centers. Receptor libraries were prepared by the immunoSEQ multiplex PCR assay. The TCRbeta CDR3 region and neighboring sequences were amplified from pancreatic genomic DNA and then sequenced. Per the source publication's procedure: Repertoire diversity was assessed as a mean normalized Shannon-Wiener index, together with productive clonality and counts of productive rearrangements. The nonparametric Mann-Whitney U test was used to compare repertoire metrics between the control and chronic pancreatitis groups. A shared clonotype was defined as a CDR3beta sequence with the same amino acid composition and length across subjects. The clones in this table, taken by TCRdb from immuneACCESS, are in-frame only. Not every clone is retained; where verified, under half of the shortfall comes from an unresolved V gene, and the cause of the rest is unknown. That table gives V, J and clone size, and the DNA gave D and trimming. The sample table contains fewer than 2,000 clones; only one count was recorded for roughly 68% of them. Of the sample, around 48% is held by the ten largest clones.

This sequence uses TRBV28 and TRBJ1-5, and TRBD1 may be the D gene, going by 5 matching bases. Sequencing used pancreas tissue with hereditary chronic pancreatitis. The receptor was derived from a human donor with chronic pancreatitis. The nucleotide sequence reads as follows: TGTGCCAGCAGTGGGGGAATATCCCCCTATGATCAGCCCCAGCATTTT. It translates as CASSGGISPYDQPQHF.